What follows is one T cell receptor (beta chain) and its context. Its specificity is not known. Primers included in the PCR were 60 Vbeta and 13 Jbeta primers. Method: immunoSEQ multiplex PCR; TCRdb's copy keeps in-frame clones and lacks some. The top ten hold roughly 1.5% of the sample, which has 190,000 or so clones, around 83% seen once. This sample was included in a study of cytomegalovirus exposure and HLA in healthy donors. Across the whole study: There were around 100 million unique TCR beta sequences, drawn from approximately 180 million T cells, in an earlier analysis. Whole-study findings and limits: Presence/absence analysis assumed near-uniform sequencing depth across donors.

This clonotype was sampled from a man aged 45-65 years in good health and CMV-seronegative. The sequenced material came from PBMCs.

The CDR3 protein is CASSVTTSGVFSYEQYF. CDR3 in DNA: TGTGCCAGCAGTGTCACGACTAGCGGGGTATTCTCCTACGAGCAGTACTTC. The genes are TRBV6-1 and TRBJ2-7; 11 bases agree with TRBD2. The CDR3 is 17 amino acids. The germline CDR1 and CDR2 sequences are MNHNS and SASEGT. The trim removed 4 bases at V and 0 bases at J, leaving 8 bases unmatched.